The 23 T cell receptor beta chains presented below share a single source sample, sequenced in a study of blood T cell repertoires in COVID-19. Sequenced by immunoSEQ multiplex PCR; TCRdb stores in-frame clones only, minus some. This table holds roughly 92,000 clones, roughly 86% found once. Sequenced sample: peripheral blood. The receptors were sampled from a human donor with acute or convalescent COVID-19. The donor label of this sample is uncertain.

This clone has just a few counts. The CDR3 DNA is TGTGCCAGCAGCGAAAGAGGAACAGGGAAATTCTACGAGCAGTACTTC. It codes for CASSERGTGKFYEQYF. The chain links TRBV5-4 to TRBJ2-7; D perhaps matches TRBD1 (6 bases). In germline, CDR1 is SGHNT, CDR2 YYREEE (reference sequence). Deletions cut 4 bases from V and 3 bases from J, with 20 bases between. This CDR3 is built from 16 residues.

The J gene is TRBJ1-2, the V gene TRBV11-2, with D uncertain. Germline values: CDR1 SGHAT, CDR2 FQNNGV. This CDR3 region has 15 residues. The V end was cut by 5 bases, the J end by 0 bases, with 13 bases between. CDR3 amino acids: CASSRGAASNYGYTF. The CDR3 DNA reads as TGTGCCAGCAGCCGGGGAGCAGCCTCTAACTATGGCTACACCTTC.

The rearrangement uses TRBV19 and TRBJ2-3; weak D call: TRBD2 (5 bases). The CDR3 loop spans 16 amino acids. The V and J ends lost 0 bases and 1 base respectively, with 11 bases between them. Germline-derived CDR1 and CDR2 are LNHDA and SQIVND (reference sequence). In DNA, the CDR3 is TGTGCCAGTAGTATAGATCCCGGGGTCGGCACAGATACGCAGTATTTT. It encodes CASSIDPGVGTDTQYF.

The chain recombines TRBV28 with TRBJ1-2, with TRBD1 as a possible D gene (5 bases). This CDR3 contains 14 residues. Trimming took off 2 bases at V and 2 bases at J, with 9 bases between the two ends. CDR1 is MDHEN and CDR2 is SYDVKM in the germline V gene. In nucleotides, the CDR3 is TGTGCCAGCAGTTTAGGGGCAGGGAACTATGGCTACACCTTC. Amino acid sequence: CASSLGAGNYGYTF.

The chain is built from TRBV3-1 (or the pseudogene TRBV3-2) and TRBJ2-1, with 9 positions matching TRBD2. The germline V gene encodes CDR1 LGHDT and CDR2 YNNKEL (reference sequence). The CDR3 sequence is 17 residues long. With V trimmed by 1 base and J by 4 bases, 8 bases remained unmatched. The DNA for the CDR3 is TGTGCCAGCAGCCAAGTGGGCGGGGGGGCGCAGTACAATGAGCAGTTCTTC. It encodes CASSQVGGGAQYNEQFF.

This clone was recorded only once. The CDR3 DNA follows: TGTGCCAGCAGTCAAGCCGGGACTCGAACCTACGAGCAGTACTTC. Translation gives CASSQAGTRTYEQYF. The chain joins TRBV28 to TRBJ2-7; D is possibly TRBD2 (6 bases). This CDR3 contains 15 residues. The V gene lost 5 bases and the J gene lost 2 bases, with 16 bases spanning the gap. The germline V gene has CDR1 MDHEN and CDR2 SYDVKM.

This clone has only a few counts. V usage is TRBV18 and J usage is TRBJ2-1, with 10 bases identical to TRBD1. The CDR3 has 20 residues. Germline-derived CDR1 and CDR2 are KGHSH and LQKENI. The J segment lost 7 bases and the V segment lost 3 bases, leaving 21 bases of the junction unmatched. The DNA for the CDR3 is TGTGCCAGCTCACCTATTTCTGGGGGTCCGACAGGGGGCGGTCAGAATGAGCAGTTCTTC. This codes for CASSPISGGPTGGGQNEQFF.

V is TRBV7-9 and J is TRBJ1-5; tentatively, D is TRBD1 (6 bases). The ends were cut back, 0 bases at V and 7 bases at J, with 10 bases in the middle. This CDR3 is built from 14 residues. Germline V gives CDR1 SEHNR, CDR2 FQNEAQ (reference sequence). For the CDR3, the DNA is TGTGCCAGCAGCTTAGCGGGGGGGGCCCAGCCCCAGCATTTT. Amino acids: CASSLAGGAQPQHF. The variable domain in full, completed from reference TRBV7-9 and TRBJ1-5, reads DTGVSQNPRHKITKRGQNVTFRCDPISEHNRLYWYRQTLGQGPEFLTYFQNEAQLEKSRLLSDRFSAERPKGSFSTLEIQRTEQGDSAMYLCASSLAGGAQPQHFGDGTRLSIL.

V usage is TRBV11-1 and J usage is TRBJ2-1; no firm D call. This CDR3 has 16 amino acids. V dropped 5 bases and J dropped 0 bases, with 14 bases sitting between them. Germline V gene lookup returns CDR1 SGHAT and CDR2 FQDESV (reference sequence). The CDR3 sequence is CASSDPAVSSYNEQFF. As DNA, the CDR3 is TGTGCCAGCAGCGATCCCGCGGTCAGCTCCTACAATGAGCAGTTCTTC.

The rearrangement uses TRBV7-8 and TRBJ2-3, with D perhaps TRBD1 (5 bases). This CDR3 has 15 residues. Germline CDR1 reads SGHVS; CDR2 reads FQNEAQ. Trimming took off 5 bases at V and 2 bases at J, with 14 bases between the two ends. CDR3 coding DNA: TGTGCCAGCAGCAGGGGTTGGGCCCCCACAGATACGCAGTATTTT. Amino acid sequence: CASSRGWAPTDTQYF.

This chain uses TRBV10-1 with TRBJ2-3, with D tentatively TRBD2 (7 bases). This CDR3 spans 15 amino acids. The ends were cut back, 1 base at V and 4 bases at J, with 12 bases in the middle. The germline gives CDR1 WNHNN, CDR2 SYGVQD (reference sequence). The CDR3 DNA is TGCGCCAGCAGTGAGTGGGGGGGGCCCGCAGATACGCAGTATTTT. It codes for CASSEWGGPADTQYF.

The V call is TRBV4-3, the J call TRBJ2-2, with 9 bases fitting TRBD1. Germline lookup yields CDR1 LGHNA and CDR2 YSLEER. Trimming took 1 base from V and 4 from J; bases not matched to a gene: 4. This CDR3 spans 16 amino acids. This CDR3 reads CASSQAGQGFTGELFF. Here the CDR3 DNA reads TGCGCCAGCAGCCAAGCGGGACAGGGTTTCACCGGGGAGCTGTTTTTT.

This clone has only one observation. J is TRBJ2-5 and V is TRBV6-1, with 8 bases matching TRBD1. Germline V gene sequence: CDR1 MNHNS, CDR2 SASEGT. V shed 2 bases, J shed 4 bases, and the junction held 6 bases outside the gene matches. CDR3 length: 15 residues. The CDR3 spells CASSEKGTGRETQYF. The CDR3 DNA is TGTGCCAGCAGTGAAAAGGGGACAGGTCGAGAGACCCAGTACTTC.

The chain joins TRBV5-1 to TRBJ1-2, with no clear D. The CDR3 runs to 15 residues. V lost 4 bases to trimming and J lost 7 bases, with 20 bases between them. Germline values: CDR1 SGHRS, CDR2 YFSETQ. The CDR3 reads CASSTDTRASSGYTF. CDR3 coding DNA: TGCGCCAGCAGCACTGACACCCGAGCTTCAAGTGGCTACACCTTC.

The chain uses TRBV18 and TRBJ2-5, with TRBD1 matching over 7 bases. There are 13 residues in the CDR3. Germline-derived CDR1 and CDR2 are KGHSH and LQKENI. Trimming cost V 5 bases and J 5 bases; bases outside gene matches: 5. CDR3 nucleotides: TGTGCCAGCTCAAGAGGGGGCCGCGAGACCCAGTACTTC. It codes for CASSRGGRETQYF.

The CDR3 region has the DNA TGTGCCAGCAGAATGCAGGGAGGCGAGACCCAGTACTTC. Translation: CASRMQGGETQYF. The V gene is TRBV27, the J gene TRBJ2-5; a weak D match, TRBD2 (6 bases). V shed 6 bases and J shed 5 bases, with 13 bases lying between them. Germline CDR1 is MNHEY and CDR2 is SMNVEV (reference sequence). This CDR3 is 13 amino acids long.

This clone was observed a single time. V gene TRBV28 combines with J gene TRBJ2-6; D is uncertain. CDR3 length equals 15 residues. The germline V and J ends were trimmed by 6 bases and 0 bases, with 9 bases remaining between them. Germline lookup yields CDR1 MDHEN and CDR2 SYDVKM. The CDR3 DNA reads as TGTGCCAGCAGCCGCAGAAACTCTGGGGCCAACGTCCTGACTTTC. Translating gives CASSRRNSGANVLTF.

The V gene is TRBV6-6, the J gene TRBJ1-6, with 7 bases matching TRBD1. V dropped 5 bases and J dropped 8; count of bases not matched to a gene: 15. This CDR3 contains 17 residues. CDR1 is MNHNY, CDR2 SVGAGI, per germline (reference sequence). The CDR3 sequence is CASSQGRGRRVDSPLHF. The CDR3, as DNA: TGTGCCAGCAGTCAGGGAAGGGGGCGACGGGTTGATTCACCCCTCCACTTT.

CDR3 protein: CATSDLQGLAGGSYNEQFF. The CDR3, as DNA: TGTGCCACCAGTGATTTGCAGGGGCTAGCGGGGGGTTCCTACAATGAGCAGTTCTTC. This sequence joins TRBV24-1 and TRBJ2-1; 11 bases line up with TRBD2. Germline CDR1 is KGHDR and CDR2 is SFDVKD. V shed 0 bases, J shed 1 base, and the junction held 7 bases outside the gene matches. CDR3 length: 19 amino acids.

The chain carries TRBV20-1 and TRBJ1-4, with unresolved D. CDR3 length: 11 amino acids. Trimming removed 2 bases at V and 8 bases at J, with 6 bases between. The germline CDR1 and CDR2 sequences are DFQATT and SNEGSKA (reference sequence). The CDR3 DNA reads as TGCAGTGCTAGACCGGTGGAAAAACTGTTTTTT. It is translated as CSARPVEKLFF.

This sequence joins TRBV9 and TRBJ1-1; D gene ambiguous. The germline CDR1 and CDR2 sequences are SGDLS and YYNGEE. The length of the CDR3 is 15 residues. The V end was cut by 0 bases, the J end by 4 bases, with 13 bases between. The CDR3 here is CASSVVSRSSTEAFF. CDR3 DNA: TGTGCCAGCAGCGTAGTTAGTCGGAGTAGCACTGAAGCTTTCTTT.

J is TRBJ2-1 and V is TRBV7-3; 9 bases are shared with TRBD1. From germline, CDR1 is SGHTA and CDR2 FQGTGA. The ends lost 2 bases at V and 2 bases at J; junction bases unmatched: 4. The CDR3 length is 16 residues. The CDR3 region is CASSLSGTGPYNEQFF. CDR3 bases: TGTGCCAGCAGCTTATCCGGGACAGGGCCCTACAATGAGCAGTTCTTC.

The CDR3 coding sequence is TGTGCCTGGAGTATTACGACAGGCTACGAGCAGTACTTC. Amino acids: CAWSITTGYEQYF. The chain links TRBV30 to TRBJ2-7, with D perhaps matching TRBD1 (6 bases). Looked up from germline, CDR1 is GTSNPN and CDR2 is SVGIG (reference sequence). CDR3 length: 13 residues. V lost 2 bases, J lost 3 bases, and 11 bases lay in between. The whole variable domain, filled in from reference TRBV30 and TRBJ2-7, reads SQTIHQWPATLVQPVGSPLSLECTVEGTSNPNLYWYRQAAGRGLQLLFYSVGIGQISSEVPQNLSASRPQDRQFILSSKKLLLSDSGFYLCAWSITTGYEQYFGPGTRLTVT.